The 21 T cell receptor beta chains given below trace back to one sample, sequenced in a study of T cells in Graves' hyperthyroidism and ophthalmopathy. RNA transcripts yielded amplified TCR beta CDR3 regions. An initial round of RT-PCR targeting the TCR CDR3 relied on the HTBI primer set. TCRdb independently ran MiXCR on the multiplex PCR reads; one entry per CDR3 protein. The sample consists of 450,000 to 550,000 distinct CDR3 sequences, around 22% of them appearing once. What was sequenced was blood. The receptors shown here come from a woman aged 25 to 39 with Graves' ophthalmopathy.

The V call is TRBV12-3 or TRBV12-4, the J call TRBJ1-2, with a weak D call TRBD1 (5 bases). The V gene lost 3 bases and the J gene lost 6 bases, with 11 bases spanning the gap. The CDR3 loop spans 13 amino acids. CDR3 coding DNA: TGTGCCAGCAGTTTCTCAGGGTATGATGGCTACACCTTC. Protein sequence: CASSFSGYDGYTF.

The chain couples TRBV9 to TRBJ1-2, with D maybe TRBD1 (5 bases). The CDR3 length is 14 residues. Per germline, CDR1 SGDLS and CDR2 YYNGEE. Trimming took off 4 bases at V and 12 bases at J, with 22 bases between the two ends. The CDR3 loop is CASSPSQGASAHTF. DNA of the CDR3: TGTGCCAGCAGCCCCTCGCAGGGCGCCTCTGCCCACACCTTC. The complete variable domain, with remaining parts taken from reference TRBV9 and TRBJ1-2, reads DSGVTQTPKHLITATGQRVTLRCSPRSGDLSVYWYQQSLDQGLQFLIQYYNGEERAKGNILERFSAQQFPDLHSELNLSSLELGDSALYFCASSPSQGASAHTFGSGTRLTVV.

J is TRBJ2-7 and V is TRBV6-5; no reliable D call. The CDR3 runs 14 residues. V lost 2 bases and J lost 4, with 12 bases in between. The germline CDR1 and CDR2 sequences are MNHEY and SVGAGI. This CDR3 reads CASSYATESYEQYF. CDR3 nucleotides: TGTGCCAGCAGTTACGCCACAGAGTCTTACGAGCAGTACTTC.

Many counts were recorded for this clonotype. V and J are TRBV4-3 and TRBJ2-7; TRBD1 might be the D (6 bases). The CDR3 has 12 amino acids. The V and J ends lost 0 bases and 9 bases respectively, with 9 bases between them. CDR1 is LGHNA and CDR2 is YSLEER in the germline V gene. In DNA, the CDR3 is TGCGCCAGCAGCCAAGACAGGGGAGTGCAGTACTTC. Translating it yields CASSQDRGVQYF.

This clonotype appeared many times. The chain links TRBV6-4 to TRBJ1-3, with D maybe TRBD1 (5 bases). V lost 5 bases and J 0 bases, leaving 17 bases between the germline ends. CDR3 size: 17 residues. Germline CDR1 MRHNA, CDR2 SNTAGT. For the CDR3, the DNA is TGTGCCAGCAGTCAGAGCACGGGACGGTACTCTGGAAACACCATATATTTT. Protein sequence: CASSQSTGRYSGNTIYF.

This chain connects TRBV4-2 to TRBJ1-6, with 7 bases fitting TRBD1. This CDR3 contains 15 residues. Germline CDR1 is LGHNA and CDR2 is YNFKEQ. The junction had 3 bases not matched to a gene; V was cut back by 3 bases and J by 4 bases. CDR3 nucleotide sequence: TGTGCCAGCAGCCATACAGGGGTGTATAATTCACCCCTCCACTTT. Amino acid sequence: CASSHTGVYNSPLHF.

This clonotype was counted ten times or more. This chain connects TRBV7-2 to TRBJ2-7; 7 bases align to TRBD2. The junction had 10 bases not matched to a gene; V was cut back by 5 bases and J by 3 bases. This CDR3 has 15 amino acids. Per the germline V gene, CDR1 is SGHTA and CDR2 is FQGNSA. Here the CDR3 reads CASSPTGGGGYEQYF. The CDR3 DNA is TGTGCCAGCAGCCCAACAGGTGGCGGGGGCTACGAGCAGTACTTC.

This clonotype was counted once. The junction differs from germline at one of its ends, possibly a read error. The V call is TRBV6-1, the J call TRBJ1-3; D not certain. The CDR3 loop spans 14 amino acids. The germline gives CDR1 MNHNS, CDR2 SASEGT. As DNA, the CDR3 is TGTGCCAGCAGTAAAGCGGAGAGGGGAAACACCATATATTTT. Its translation: CASSKAERGNTIYF.

V usage is TRBV6-4 and J usage is TRBJ1-1, with unresolved D. V was cut by 3 bases and J by 7 bases, with 6 bases left in between. The length of the CDR3 is 11 residues. Germline V lookup: CDR1 MRHNA, CDR2 SNTAGT. The CDR3 sequence is CASSDEVEAFF. The CDR3 nucleotides read TGTGCCAGCAGTGATGAGGTTGAAGCTTTCTTT.

This chain connects TRBV27 to TRBJ1-1; a possible D gene is TRBD1 (5 bases). From germline, CDR1 is MNHEY and CDR2 SMNVEV (reference sequence). This CDR3 has 14 residues. The ends were cut back, 5 bases at V and 1 base at J, with 11 bases in the middle. CDR3 region: CASSPITGNTEAFF. CDR3 bases: TGTGCCAGCAGTCCCATTACAGGGAACACTGAAGCTTTCTTT.

In regard to this clonotype: This clone may be a read error of a much larger clone one base away. V and J are TRBV29-1 and TRBJ1-2, with 9 bases identical to TRBD1. There are 14 residues in the CDR3. V lost 6 bases and J lost 7; bases outside the gene matches: 12. From germline, CDR1 is SQVTM and CDR2 ANQGSEA. CDR3 bases: TGCAGCGTCCCCACGAGGACAGGGGAATCTGGCTACACCTTC. It is translated as CSVPTRTGESGYTF. Full variable domain (rest looked up from reference TRBV29-1 and TRBJ1-2): SAVISQKPSRDICQRGTSLTIQCQVDSQVTMMFWYRQQPGQSLTLIATANQGSEATYESGFVIDKFPISRPNLTFSTLTVSNMSPEDSSIYLCSVPTRTGESGYTFGSGTRLTVV.

The chain joins TRBV6-1 to TRBJ2-7; 8 bases align to TRBD1. V lost 7 bases and J lost 6; bases outside the gene matches: 11. Germline CDR1 MNHNS, CDR2 SASEGT. The length of the CDR3 is 14 residues. The CDR3 DNA reads as TGTGCCAGCATCCCAACCCTACAGGGGGGCGAGCAGTACTTC. Translation: CASIPTLQGGEQYF.

For the CDR3, the DNA is TGTGCCAGCAGAAGAACAATCGACTTAGGGGGAGAGACCCAGTACTTC. Translating it yields CASRRTIDLGGETQYF. J is TRBJ2-5 and V is TRBV6-1, with a weak D call TRBD1 (6 bases). V was trimmed by 6 bases and J by 4 bases, leaving 21 bases between them. The CDR3 length is 16 residues. Germline-derived CDR1 and CDR2 are MNHNS and SASEGT.

A remark on this clonotype: An end of the junction does not agree with germline; a read error may underlie this. The V gene is TRBV6-2 or TRBV6-3, the J gene TRBJ2-5; 7 bases map to TRBD1. The CDR3 is 12 amino acids. Germline V gene sequence: CDR1 MNHEY, CDR2 SVGEGT. The CDR3 protein is CASSSQGETKYF. In DNA form, the CDR3 reads TGTGCCAGCAGTTCTCAGGGGGAGACCAAGTACTTC.

The table lists this clonotype with a few counts. The chain employs TRBV30 and TRBJ2-7, with 9 bases identical to TRBD2. The CDR3 has 17 residues. The trim removed 4 bases at V and 4 bases at J, leaving 17 bases unmatched. Germline-derived CDR1 and CDR2 are GTSNPN and SVGIG (reference sequence). The CDR3 sequence is CAWTSPLAGGLKYEQYF. CDR3 coding DNA: TGTGCCTGGACCTCCCCTCTGGCGGGGGGGCTCAAGTACGAGCAGTACTTC.

The chain combines TRBV6-1 with TRBJ1-1; D remains ambiguous. Germline lookup yields CDR1 MNHNS and CDR2 SASEGT. The germline V and J ends were trimmed by 3 bases and 5 bases, with 10 bases remaining between them. The CDR3 length is 13 residues. The CDR3 is CASSERDRTEAFF. CDR3 in DNA: TGTGCCAGCAGTGAGCGGGATCGGACTGAAGCTTTCTTT.

Ten or more counts support this clonotype. The chain couples TRBV20-1 to TRBJ2-7, with D uncertain. This CDR3 is 11 amino acids long. Germline-derived CDR1 and CDR2 are DFQATT and SNEGSKA (reference sequence). Trimming stripped 5 bases from V and 3 bases from J, with 8 bases between. Here the CDR3 reads CSAPSLYEQYF. The CDR3 coding sequence is TGCAGTGCTCCCAGTCTCTACGAGCAGTACTTC.

This clonotype was seen more than once but under ten times. The V and J genes are TRBV6-2 or TRBV6-3 and TRBJ1-1, with D unclear. Trimming took 7 bases from V and 3 from J, leaving 15 bases between them. CDR1 MNHEY and CDR2 SVGEGT come from the germline V gene. CDR3 size: 14 residues. The CDR3 nucleotides read TGTGCCAGCACTGAGGGCCCGACGGACACTGAAGCTTTCTTT. As protein: CASTEGPTDTEAFF.

This clonotype was detected many times. This chain joins TRBV11-1 and TRBJ2-7; D perhaps matches TRBD2 (6 bases). V lost 0 bases and J lost 5, with 17 bases in between. Germline CDR1 SGHAT, CDR2 FQDESV (reference sequence). This CDR3 contains 16 residues. CDR3 in amino acids: CASSLAGLGGSDEQYF. The CDR3 coding sequence is TGTGCCAGCAGCTTAGCTGGGTTGGGGGGAAGCGACGAGCAGTACTTC.

This clonotype came up many times. The CDR3 nucleotides are TGTGCCAGTAGTCCCCGCCTGGAGAGTTCGGGGGATAGCACTGAAGCTTTCTTT. Amino acid sequence: CASSPRLESSGDSTEAFF. This sequence joins TRBV19 and TRBJ1-1, with D possibly being TRBD1 (5 bases). V lost 5 bases, J lost 4 bases, and 26 bases lay in between. Germline lookup yields CDR1 LNHDA and CDR2 SQIVND (reference sequence). The CDR3 sequence is 18 residues long.

The gene calls are TRBV6-5 and TRBJ2-7; D uncertain. The CDR3 is made up of 17 amino acids. The germline CDR1 and CDR2 sequences are MNHEY and SVGAGI. V was pared by 0 bases and J by 2 bases, with 17 bases between. The CDR3 nucleotides are TGTGCCAGCAGTTACTCCTCGTTGGTAGCTTCTGCCTACGAGCAGTACTTC. Translating gives CASSYSSLVASAYEQYF.